This T cell receptor beta chain was recorded in a study of blood T cell repertoires in COVID-19. Clinical histories supplied by participants themselves formed the basis of cohort assignment. Germline CDR1 MNHEY, CDR2 SVGAGI. This CDR3 is 13 amino acids long. V lost 10 bases and J lost 0; bases outside the gene matches: 5. In the original analysis: Amplification of reference gene primers was used by the study to estimate nucleated cell counts. The table came from immunoSEQ multiplex PCR; TCRdb's copy has only in-frame clones and leaves some out. The V and J calls and clone size were taken over from that table, and D and trimming were inferred from the DNA. The repertoire has some 500,000 clones, roughly 90% of them found once; the top ten carry approximately 2%.

The sequencing input was PBMCs or T cells enriched from blood (not recorded which). This receptor was identified in a woman in her forties who had recovered from COVID-19. The chain uses TRBV6-5 and TRBJ1-1, with TRBD1 matching over 7 bases. This chain's CDR3 is CATRTGMNTEAFF. Written as DNA, the CDR3 is TGTGCCACCAGGACAGGAATGAACACTGAAGCTTTCTTT.